This section outlines one TCR beta chain sequence together with its context. Exposed participants came across a COVID-19 case within 2 weeks before study entry. The entry originates in a study of blood T cell repertoires in COVID-19. Whole-study context: Sources were T cells, B-cell-depleted T cells, or PBMCs; the material itself was cDNA or gDNA.

The V and J ends lost 5 bases and 3 bases respectively, with 11 bases between them. CDR3 length: 14 residues. Germline CDR1 and CDR2: PRHDT and FYEKMQ (reference sequence). Produced via immunoSEQ multiplex PCR; TCRdb's table is partial and in-frame only. Here the sample spans some 150,000 clones, 84% being singletons. Sequencing input: PBMCs or T cells enriched from blood (not recorded which). The chain links TRBV13 to TRBJ1-5, with D perhaps matching TRBD1 (5 bases). The clonotype comes from a woman aged 45 to 65 who had been exposed to COVID-19. CDR3 sequence (DNA): TGTGCCAGCAGCCTGGGGGGATTCAATCAGCCCCAGCATTTT. This gives the protein CASSLGGFNQPQHF.